The T cell receptor (beta chain) described here comes from a study of blood T cell repertoires in COVID-19. The repertoire was sequenced with immunoSEQ multiplex PCR; TCRdb's copy has only in-frame clones and lacks some. The sample holds 85,000 to 100,000 clones, 70% to 80% seen once. V was cut by 1 base and J by 1 base, with 13 bases left in between. The CDR3 totals 16 residues. CDR1 and CDR2 from the germline V gene are MNHEY and SVGAGI. The chain uses TRBV6-5 and TRBJ1-1; D may be TRBD1 (5 bases). The sequence was collected from a human donor in a cohort sampled during active COVID-19. Material for sequencing was peripheral blood. The CDR3 nucleotides are TGTGCCAGCAGTTACTTTTTCGGGGGTGGGAACACTGAAGCTTTCTTT. Translating it yields CASSYFFGGGNTEAFF.